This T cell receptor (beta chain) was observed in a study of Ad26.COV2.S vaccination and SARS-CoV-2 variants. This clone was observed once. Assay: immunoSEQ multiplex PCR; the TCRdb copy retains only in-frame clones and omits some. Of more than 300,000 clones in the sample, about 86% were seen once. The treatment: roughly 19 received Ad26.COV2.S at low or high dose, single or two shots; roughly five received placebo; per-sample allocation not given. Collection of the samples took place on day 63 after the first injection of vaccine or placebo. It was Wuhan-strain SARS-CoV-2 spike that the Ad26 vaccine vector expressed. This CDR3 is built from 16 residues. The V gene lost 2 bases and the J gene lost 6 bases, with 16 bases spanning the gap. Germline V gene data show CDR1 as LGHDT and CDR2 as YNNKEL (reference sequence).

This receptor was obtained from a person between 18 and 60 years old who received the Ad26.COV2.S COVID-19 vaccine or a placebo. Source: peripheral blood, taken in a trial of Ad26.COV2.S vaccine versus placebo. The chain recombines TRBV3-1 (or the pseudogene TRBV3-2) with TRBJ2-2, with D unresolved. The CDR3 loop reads CASSQRRGRSSGELFF. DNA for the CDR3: TGTGCCAGCAGCCAACGGAGAGGCCGCTCCTCCGGGGAGCTGTTTTTT.